The 32 T cell receptor beta chains below come from one sample, sequenced in a study of T cells in Graves' hyperthyroidism and ophthalmopathy. Regions amplified from RNA transcripts were the TCR beta CDR3 regions. The HTBI primer set drove a first-round RT-PCR of the TCR CDR3. In TCRdb, the multiplex PCR reads were re-called with MiXCR into one record per CDR3 protein. The data contain fewer than 550,000 distinct CDR3 sequences, approximately 25% of them seen just once; the ten biggest clones take up about 11%. Sequencing used blood. Receptor source: a woman in her twenties or thirties with Graves' ophthalmopathy.

The rearrangement links TRBV7-3 to TRBJ2-1; TRBD2 agrees at 8 bases. Unmatched junction bases numbered 8, after V lost 5 bases and J lost 5 bases. Germline V gene data show CDR1 as SGHTA and CDR2 as FQGTGA. The CDR3 has 15 residues. CDR3 amino acids: CASSPGRAINNEQFF. CDR3 nucleotides: TGTGCCAGCAGCCCCGGGAGGGCCATTAACAATGAGCAGTTCTTC.

There are many counts of this clonotype. The rearrangement uses TRBV12-3 or TRBV12-4 and TRBJ2-2; TRBD1 matches at 10 bases. This CDR3 is 16 amino acids long. V shed 6 bases, J shed 3 bases, and the junction held 7 bases outside the gene matches. Written as DNA, the CDR3 is TGTGCCAGCAGACCCGACAGGGGGCGATACACCGGGGAGCTGTTTTTT. The encoded protein is CASRPDRGRYTGELFF.

This chain joins TRBV29-1 and TRBJ1-2; a possible D gene is TRBD1 (5 bases). V was trimmed by 2 bases and J by 2 bases, leaving 6 bases between them. CDR3 length: 12 residues. Germline values: CDR1 SQVTM, CDR2 ANQGSEA. DNA for the CDR3: TGCAGCGTTGAAAAGGGGAACTATGGCTACACCTTC. Residues: CSVEKGNYGYTF.

In this sample, this clonotype turned up many times. The J gene is TRBJ2-7, the V gene TRBV18, with a possible D match to TRBD2 (5 bases). The CDR3 extends over 12 amino acids. The germline V gene has CDR1 KGHSH and CDR2 LQKENI. The V end lost 2 bases, the J end lost 11 bases, and 13 bases lay between the germline ends. In DNA, the CDR3 is TGTGCCAGCTCACCAGTCGAGGGCCAGGAGTACTTC. Its protein product is CASSPVEGQEYF. Complete variable domain (other parts from reference TRBV18 and TRBJ2-7): NAGVMQNPRHLVRRRGQEARLRCSPMKGHSHVYWYRQLPEEGLKFMVYLQKENIIDESGMPKERFSAEFPKEGPSILRIQQVVRGDSAAYFCASSPVEGQEYFGPGTRLTVT.

This clonotype appeared a few times. This chain links TRBV2 with TRBJ2-2, with a weak D call TRBD1 (8 bases). Germline CDR1 reads SNHLY; CDR2 reads FYNNEI. The length of the CDR3 is 16 residues. V was shortened by 6 bases and J by 9 bases, with 23 bases between the two germline ends. Here the CDR3 DNA reads TGTGCCAGCAGCAATCTCCCACAGGGGGGAGGGAGGGAGCTGTTTTTT. Translated: CASSNLPQGGGRELFF.

This clonotype appeared many times. The genes are TRBV6-1 and TRBJ1-2; D is unresolved. V was clipped by 5 bases and J by 6 bases, with 7 bases between them. The CDR3 is 11 residues long. Germline CDR1 reads MNHNS; CDR2 reads SASEGT. In DNA, the CDR3 is TGTGCCAGCAGTCTGCCAAATGGCTACACCTTC. Protein product: CASSLPNGYTF.

This chain uses TRBV29-1 with TRBJ2-7; 8 bases are shared with TRBD1. CDR3 size: 11 residues. Trimming removed 6 bases from V and 6 bases from J; junction bases left unmatched: 4. Germline-derived CDR1 and CDR2 are SQVTM and ANQGSEA. The CDR3 is CSVDTGGEQYF. As DNA, the CDR3 is TGCAGCGTAGACACAGGGGGCGAGCAGTACTTC.

This clonotype has a handful of counts. The chain is built from TRBV18 and TRBJ2-7, with unresolved D. The CDR3 runs 14 residues. From germline, CDR1 is KGHSH and CDR2 LQKENI. V was trimmed by 6 bases and J by 0 bases, leaving 12 bases between them. The CDR3 here is CASSPASSSYEQYF. For the CDR3, the DNA is TGTGCCAGCTCCCCGGCCAGTAGCTCCTACGAGCAGTACTTC.

This clonotype has at least ten counts. The chain links TRBV7-9 to TRBJ2-7; the match to TRBD2 covers 8 bases. This CDR3 is built from 12 residues. Losses at the gene ends were 8 bases for V and 5 bases for J; bases not matched to a gene: 5. CDR1 is SEHNR, CDR2 FQNEAQ, per germline (reference sequence). The CDR3 sequence: CASAPGGDEQYF. CDR3 DNA sequence: TGTGCCAGCGCCCCGGGGGGGGACGAGCAGTACTTC.

The chain recombines TRBV6-4 with TRBJ1-5; D not certain. V shed 3 bases and J shed 1 base, with 7 bases lying between them. The CDR3 sequence is 14 residues long. Per germline, CDR1 MRHNA and CDR2 SNTAGT. The CDR3 loop reads CASSEALSNQPQHF. CDR3 nucleotides: TGTGCCAGCAGTGAAGCTCTGAGCAATCAGCCCCAGCATTTT.

This clonotype was seen a handful of times. V gene TRBV12-3 or TRBV12-4 combines with J gene TRBJ2-7, with D uncertain. The CDR3 spans 13 residues. The CDR3 DNA follows: TGTGCCAGCTGTTTAGATCACCCCTACGAGCAGTACGTC. Protein product: CASCLDHPYEQYV.

This clonotype has a handful of counts. This chain links TRBV12-3 or TRBV12-4 with TRBJ2-2, with 7 bases lining up with TRBD2. This CDR3 spans 14 amino acids. Germline trimming cut 7 bases from V and 2 bases from J; bases unmatched to any gene: 4. The CDR3 DNA follows: TGTGCCAGCACCCCGGGGGGTAACACCGGGGAGCTGTTTTTT. This translates into CASTPGGNTGELFF.

Remarks on this clonotype: With a much larger clone just one base away, this may be a read error. The rearrangement joins TRBV20-1 to TRBJ2-5, with D perhaps matching TRBD1 (6 bases). CDR1 and CDR2 from the germline V gene are DFQATT and SNEGSKA (reference sequence). This CDR3 spans 15 amino acids. CDR3 residues: CSARRPGTPQDTQYF. In DNA form, the CDR3 reads TGCAGTGCTAGACGACCCGGGACACCGCAAGATACCCAGTACTTC.

The rearrangement joins TRBV11-1 to TRBJ2-1; a weak D match, TRBD2 (6 bases). The length of the CDR3 is 15 residues. V lost 8 bases to trimming and J lost 5 bases, with 19 bases between them. In germline, CDR1 is SGHAT, CDR2 FQDESV (reference sequence). CDR3 bases: TGTGCCAGCGGCGATTACCGGGACTTGGACAATGAGCAGTTCTTC. Protein product: CASGDYRDLDNEQFF.

The chain joins TRBV15 to TRBJ2-7; 8 bases line up with TRBD1. The CDR3 contains 16 residues. Germline CDR1 and CDR2: LNHNV and YYDKDF (reference sequence). With 0 bases clipped from V and 5 bases from J, the junction kept 9 bases outside the gene matches. CDR3 protein: CATSRDGQGAVNEQYF. CDR3 coding DNA: TGTGCCACCAGCAGAGATGGGCAGGGGGCCGTCAACGAGCAGTACTTC. Looking up the rest from reference TRBV15 and TRBJ2-7 gives the full variable domain: DAMVIQNPRYQVTQFGKPVTLSCSQTLNHNVMYWYQQKSSQAPKLLFHYYDKDFNNEADTPDNFQSRRPNTSFCFLDIRSPGLGDTAMYLCATSRDGQGAVNEQYFGPGTRLTVT.

This clonotype was seen ten or more times. One junction end disagrees with the germline gene, perhaps due to a read error. CDR3 in amino acids: CAFSRGRGNF. CDR3 DNA sequence: TGTGCCTTCTCCCGGGGCCGGGGGAACTTC. V usage is TRBV30 and J usage is TRBJ2-7; a possible D gene is TRBD2 (6 bases). The CDR3 extends over 10 amino acids. CDR1 is GTSNPN and CDR2 is SVGIG in the germline V gene (reference sequence).

There are many counts of this clonotype. The CDR3 sequence: CASSPDRVGNTEAFF. In DNA, the CDR3 is TGTGCCAGTAGCCCGGACAGGGTAGGGAACACTGAAGCTTTCTTT. The V and J genes are TRBV19 and TRBJ1-1; 8 bases are shared with TRBD1. The CDR3 covers 15 residues. Germline CDR1 LNHDA, CDR2 SQIVND (reference sequence). V dropped 6 bases and J dropped 1; count of bases not matched to a gene: 7.

V gene TRBV6-2 or TRBV6-3 combines with J gene TRBJ2-7; 8 bases are shared with TRBD2. The germline V gene has CDR1 MNHEY and CDR2 SVGEGT. The trim removed 7 bases at V and 7 bases at J, leaving 15 bases unmatched. CDR3 size: 15 residues. In nucleotides, the CDR3 is TGTGCCAGCACCCAACTAGGTCTAGCGGGCGATGAGCAGTACTTC. Amino acid sequence: CASTQLGLAGDEQYF.

This clonotype was counted between two and nine times. The chain joins TRBV6-5 to TRBJ2-7, with TRBD1 matching 7 bases. The CDR3 is made up of 14 amino acids. From germline, CDR1 is MNHEY and CDR2 SVGAGI. V was clipped by 4 bases and J by 2 bases; unmatched bases: 5. The CDR3 coding sequence is TGTGCCAGCAGTTCCGGGACAGAAGCCTACGAGCAGTACTTC. It codes for CASSSGTEAYEQYF.

There are many counts of this clonotype. This rearrangement joins TRBV6-2 or TRBV6-3 to TRBJ1-5; 7 nucleotides align to TRBD1. Germline lookup yields CDR1 MNHEY and CDR2 SVGEGT. The CDR3 extends over 18 amino acids. V shed 0 bases, J shed 0 bases, and the junction held 8 bases outside the gene matches. CDR3 residues: CASSYSPGDSYSNQPQHF. DNA for the CDR3: TGTGCCAGCAGTTACTCCCCCGGGGACAGCTATAGCAATCAGCCCCAGCATTTT.

This clonotype was detected ten times or more. The V call is TRBV5-1, the J call TRBJ2-5; no clear D. The germline V gene encodes CDR1 SGHRS and CDR2 YFSETQ. This CDR3 contains 13 residues. Trimming stripped 8 bases from V and 4 bases from J, with 15 bases between. CDR3 sequence reads: CASGRVLGETQYF. In DNA, the CDR3 is TGCGCCAGTGGCCGGGTATTGGGAGAGACCCAGTACTTC.

The V and J genes are TRBV19 and TRBJ1-1; D is perhaps TRBD1 (5 bases). This CDR3 spans 16 amino acids. Per germline, CDR1 LNHDA and CDR2 SQIVND (reference sequence). Trimming shortened V by 4 bases and J by 5 bases, and 20 bases separated the two germline ends. CDR3 nucleotides: TGTGCCAGTAGTACCGCCCAGGGATATTTGAGGACTGAAGCTTTCTTT. As protein: CASSTAQGYLRTEAFF.

This clonotype has just a few counts. The rearrangement joins TRBV27 to TRBJ1-2; TRBD1 aligns across 7 bases. The germline V gene has CDR1 MNHEY and CDR2 SMNVEV (reference sequence). The CDR3 sequence is 13 residues long. The junction had 2 bases not matched to a gene; V was cut back by 0 bases and J by 7 bases. This chain's CDR3 is CASSLSRGIGYTF. The CDR3 DNA follows: TGTGCCAGCAGTTTATCCAGGGGGATTGGCTACACCTTC.

This clonotype occurred many times. The gene calls are TRBV2 and TRBJ1-2, with 8 positions matching TRBD1. V lost 6 bases and J lost 4; bases outside the gene matches: 4. There are 13 residues in the CDR3. Germline V gene sequence: CDR1 SNHLY, CDR2 FYNNEI. For the CDR3, the DNA is TGTGCCAGCAGACAGGGGGAGACCTATGGCTACACCTTC. Its translation is CASRQGETYGYTF.

There are many counts of this clonotype. The chain recombines TRBV29-1 with TRBJ1-2, with TRBD1 matching 12 bases. The V gene end was trimmed by 6 bases and the J gene end by 6 bases; junction bases not matched to a gene: 8. Germline-derived CDR1 and CDR2 are SQVTM and ANQGSEA. The CDR3 is 14 amino acids. The CDR3 region has the DNA TGCAGCGTCGATGGGACAGGGGGCTACGATGGCTACACCTTC. Translation gives CSVDGTGGYDGYTF.

Concerning this clonotype: One end of the junction varies from germline; a read error may be responsible. This chain connects TRBV12-3 or TRBV12-4 to TRBJ2-7, with D uncertain. The CDR3 spans 13 residues. CDR3 coding DNA: TGTGCCAGCAGAGTGACACCCTCCTGCGAGCAGTACTTC. This sequence encodes CASRVTPSCEQYF.

This clonotype was recorded a few times. This chain uses TRBV11-2 with TRBJ1-6; TRBD1 matches at 7 bases. CDR1 and CDR2 (germline): SGHAT, FQNNGV. There are 15 residues in the CDR3. With 6 bases clipped from V and 5 bases from J, the junction kept 7 bases outside the gene matches. The CDR3 bases are TGTGCCAGCAGGAAACCGGGACAGAATAATTCACCCCTCCACTTT. Translation: CASRKPGQNNSPLHF.

In this sample, this clonotype turned up many times. The rearrangement links TRBV19 to TRBJ1-1; no definite D call. The CDR3 is 15 amino acids. CDR1 is LNHDA and CDR2 is SQIVND in the germline V gene (reference sequence). With 5 bases removed from V and 1 base from J, the gap between germline ends came to 14 bases. The CDR3 bases are TGTGCCAGTAGTTTCCAAGGAAGCCGGAACACTGAAGCTTTCTTT. Translating it yields CASSFQGSRNTEAFF.

The J gene is TRBJ1-2, the V gene TRBV12-3 or TRBV12-4; D is perhaps TRBD1 (5 bases). V was shortened by 2 bases and J by 7 bases, with 11 bases between the two germline ends. The CDR3 sequence is 13 residues long. The CDR3 DNA is TGTGCCAGCAGTTTACGGGGAGGGGTTGGCTACACCTTC. It specifies CASSLRGGVGYTF.

The CDR3 loop is CASSPMGTGTIGETQYF. CDR3 nucleotides: TGTGCCAGCAGCCCTATGGGGACGGGGACCATCGGAGAGACCCAGTACTTC. V usage is TRBV28 and J usage is TRBJ2-5; D may correspond to TRBD1 or TRBD2 (5 bases each). CDR1 is MDHEN, CDR2 SYDVKM, per germline. Trimming left V 6 bases short and J 4 bases short, with 24 bases between. The CDR3 totals 17 residues.

This clonotype appeared many times. The V gene is TRBV6-1, the J gene TRBJ2-7; the D is unclear. CDR3 length: 13 residues. Trimming took off 6 bases at V and 0 bases at J, with 9 bases between the two ends. CDR1 MNHNS and CDR2 SASEGT come from the germline V gene. CDR3 region: CASRIPVSYEQYF. The CDR3 DNA is TGTGCCAGCAGGATTCCCGTCTCCTACGAGCAGTACTTC.

This clonotype was seen many times. The J gene is TRBJ2-2, the V gene TRBV20-1; the D call may be TRBD1 or TRBD2 (6 bases each). CDR3 length equals 16 residues. V lost 6 bases and J lost 1, with 18 bases in between. Germline V CDR1 and CDR2: DFQATT, SNEGSKA (reference sequence). CDR3 sequence (DNA): TGCAGTGCGGGGGGCCTTGAGTCGCGGAACACCGGGGAGCTGTTTTTT. It codes for CSAGGLESRNTGELFF.